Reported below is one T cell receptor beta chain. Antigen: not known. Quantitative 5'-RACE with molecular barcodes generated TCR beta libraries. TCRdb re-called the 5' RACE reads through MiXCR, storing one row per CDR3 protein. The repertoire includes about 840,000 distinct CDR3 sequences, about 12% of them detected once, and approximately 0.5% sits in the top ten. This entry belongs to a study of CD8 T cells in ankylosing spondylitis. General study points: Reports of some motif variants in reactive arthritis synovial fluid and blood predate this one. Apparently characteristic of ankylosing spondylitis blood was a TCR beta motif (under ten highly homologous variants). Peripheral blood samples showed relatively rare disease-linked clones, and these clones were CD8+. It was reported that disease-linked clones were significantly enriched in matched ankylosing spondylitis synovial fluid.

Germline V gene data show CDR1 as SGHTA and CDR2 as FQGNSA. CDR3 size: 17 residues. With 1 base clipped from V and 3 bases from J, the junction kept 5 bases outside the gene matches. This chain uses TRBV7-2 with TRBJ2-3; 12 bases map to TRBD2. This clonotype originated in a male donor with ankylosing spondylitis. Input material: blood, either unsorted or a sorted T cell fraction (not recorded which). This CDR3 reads CASSLVASGRETDTQYF. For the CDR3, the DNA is TGTGCCAGCAGCTTAGTAGCTAGCGGGAGGGAAACAGATACGCAGTATTTT.